This record concerns one T cell receptor (beta chain) sequence. Regarding time point: sample taken at primary tumor resection. The sequenced material consisted of unsorted whole RNA from tumor, nontumor lung or frozen PBMC. The 70 or so donors had untreated early-stage non-small cell lung cancer. The data belong to a study of spatial heterogeneity in lung cancer. For the study at large: Each unique TCR and UMI combination was seen more than ten times on average in raw reads.

The CDR3 totals 14 residues. Germline trimming cut 2 bases from V and 2 bases from J; bases unmatched to any gene: 5. Looked up from germline, CDR1 is SQVTM and CDR2 is ANQGSEA. Via MiXCR, TCRdb re-called the 5' RACE reads, giving one row per CDR3 protein. The sample lists more than 9,000 distinct CDR3 sequences, approximately 8.6% occurring once. Specimen: PBMCs, collected at surgery. This TCR was sampled from a male donor with early-stage non-small cell lung cancer. V usage is TRBV29-1 and J usage is TRBJ2-5, with 7 nucleotides matching TRBD1. The CDR3 sequence: CSVEIRDSQETQYF. In DNA, the CDR3 is TGCAGCGTTGAAATAAGGGACAGTCAAGAGACCCAGTACTTC. The whole variable domain, remainder taken from reference TRBV29-1 and TRBJ2-5, is SAVISQKPSRDICQRGTSLTIQCQVDSQVTMMFWYRQQPGQSLTLIATANQGSEATYESGFVIDKFPISRPNLTFSTLTVSNMSPEDSSIYLCSVEIRDSQETQYFGPGTRLLVL.